This T cell receptor beta chain emerged from a study of CD4 T cells in lung cancer (dated by TCRdb to about 2019). In terms of the full investigation: The study screened blood T cells of NSCLC patients for responses to candidate mutation-encoded neoepitopes and isolated neoantigen-specific CD4+ T-cell clones and TCRs. TCRB deep sequencing tracked the frequency of neoantigen-specific clonotypes in tumor resections, non-adjacent lung and cultured T-cell products. Treatments received by the patients before blood donation included platinum chemotherapy, and some patients received nivolumab or pembrolizumab. The resected patients had lung adenocarcinoma or squamous cell carcinoma, were aged 60 to 69 at blood donation, and mostly were former smokers.

The library was made by the immunoSEQ multiplex PCR assay. DNA was isolated using Qiagen DNeasy or QIAamp micro DNA kits, and TCRB was sequenced using the Adaptive Biotechnology human TCRB sequencing kit. Sequencing of TCRB libraries was performed on an Illumina MiSeq. In the paper's pipeline: TCRB sequence data were analyzed using the kit provider's software, and tumor enrichment of clonotype templates was assessed with Fisher's exact test. The table comes from immuneACCESS by way of TCRdb, which keeps in-frame sequences with V and J called. Part of the clones is missing from these tables; in studies checked, under half for an unresolved V gene and the rest for unknown reasons. Clone size and V and J calls were adopted from that table, with D and trimming inferred from the DNA. This sample's records show 56 clones. Study-level results and caveats: Nonspecific IFNgamma producers of unknown purity were included among IFNgamma-sorted cells, so expanded lines were found to range from monoclonal to oligoclonal. Some blood-derived responses might be explained by in vitro priming of naive T cells or cross-reactivity rather than by memory responses to the cancer.

Sequences LNHDA (CDR1) and SQIVND (CDR2) are obtained from the germline V gene (reference sequence). From its cysteine to its phenylalanine, the CDR3 spans 16 amino acids. Left in the record is the CDR3 DNA by itself, 48 bases read in frame from the first base. V is trimmed back by 6 bases and J by 0 bases, and the junction contains 10 bases that no gene match accounts for. PBMCs were stimulated with mutant 27-mer peptides plus IL21, IL7, IL15 and IL2 for approximately 14 days, then restimulated with peptide-pulsed autologous B cells. After restimulation with peptide-pulsed B cells, live IFNgamma-secreting T cells were sorted on a FACS Aria2 by cytokine capture. Sorted cells were expanded for about 12 to 23 days at limiting dilution, 3 or 10 cells per well, with irradiated allogeneic PBMCs, phytohemagglutinin and IL2. Peripheral blood samples or leukapheresis products were collected from the patients. To screen the expanded lines for antigen specificity, an IFNgamma ELISA was run against autologous B cells pulsed with mutant peptides.

Notes on this clone: This receptor's antigen is unknown. Nothing much larger sits one base from this clone, and base qualities are not available.

The sequence came from a human donor with non-small cell lung cancer. Some clones in this sample may be carry-over from other donors' samples. The chain is made from TRBV19 and TRBJ1-2; 7 central nucleotides agree with TRBD1. The sample consisted of a CD4+ T cell line or clone grown in culture. CDR3 region: CASRPLDRAPNYGYTF. The bases read TGTGCCAGTAGGCCACTCGACAGGGCCCCTAACTATGGCTACACCTTC.